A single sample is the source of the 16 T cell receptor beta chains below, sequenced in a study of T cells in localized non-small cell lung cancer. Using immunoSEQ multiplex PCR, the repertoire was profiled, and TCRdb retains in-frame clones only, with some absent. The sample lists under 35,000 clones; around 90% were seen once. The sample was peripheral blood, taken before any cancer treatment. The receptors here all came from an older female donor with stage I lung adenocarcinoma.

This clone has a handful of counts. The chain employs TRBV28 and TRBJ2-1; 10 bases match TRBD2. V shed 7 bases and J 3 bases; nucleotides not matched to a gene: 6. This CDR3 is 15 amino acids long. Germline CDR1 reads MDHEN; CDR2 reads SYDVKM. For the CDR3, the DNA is TGTGCCAGCACCCCCAGCGGGAGGGGCTACAATGAGCAGTTCTTC. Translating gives CASTPSGRGYNEQFF.

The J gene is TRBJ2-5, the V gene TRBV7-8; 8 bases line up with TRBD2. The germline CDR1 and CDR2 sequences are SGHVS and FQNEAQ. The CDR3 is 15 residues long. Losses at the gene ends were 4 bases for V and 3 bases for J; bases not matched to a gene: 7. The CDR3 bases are TGTGCCAGCAGCTCCCCGGGGGGGCCCGAAGAGACCCAGTACTTC. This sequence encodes CASSSPGGPEETQYF. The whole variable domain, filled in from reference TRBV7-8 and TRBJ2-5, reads GAGVSQSPRYKVAKRGQDVALRCDPISGHVSLFWYQQALGQGPEFLTYFQNEAQLDKSGLPSDRFFAERPEGSVSTLKIQRTQQEDSAVYLCASSSPGGPEETQYFGPGTRLLVL.

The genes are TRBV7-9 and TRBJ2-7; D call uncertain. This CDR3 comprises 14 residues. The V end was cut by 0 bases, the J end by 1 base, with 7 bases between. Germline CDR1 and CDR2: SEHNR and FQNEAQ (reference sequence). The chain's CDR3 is CASSLAGKSYEQYF. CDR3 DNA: TGTGCCAGCAGCTTAGCAGGGAAGTCCTACGAGCAGTACTTC.

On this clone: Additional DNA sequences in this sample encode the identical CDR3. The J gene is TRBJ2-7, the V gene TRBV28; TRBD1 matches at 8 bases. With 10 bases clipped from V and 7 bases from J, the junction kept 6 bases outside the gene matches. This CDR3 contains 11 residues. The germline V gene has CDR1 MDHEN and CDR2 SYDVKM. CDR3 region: CATGGAWEQYF. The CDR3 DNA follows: TGTGCCACAGGGGGCGCGTGGGAGCAGTACTTC.

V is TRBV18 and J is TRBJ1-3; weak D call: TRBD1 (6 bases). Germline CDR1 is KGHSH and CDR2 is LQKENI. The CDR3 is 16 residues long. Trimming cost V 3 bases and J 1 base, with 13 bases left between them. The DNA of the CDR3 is TGTGCCAGCTCACCTCTACAGGGTTTTTCTGGAAACACCATATATTTT. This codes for CASSPLQGFSGNTIYF.

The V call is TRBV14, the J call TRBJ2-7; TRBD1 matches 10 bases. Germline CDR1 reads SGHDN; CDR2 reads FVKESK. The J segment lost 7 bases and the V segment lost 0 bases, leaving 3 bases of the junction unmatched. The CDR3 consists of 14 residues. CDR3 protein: CASSQETGGVEQYF. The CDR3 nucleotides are TGTGCCAGCAGCCAAGAGACAGGGGGCGTTGAGCAGTACTTC.

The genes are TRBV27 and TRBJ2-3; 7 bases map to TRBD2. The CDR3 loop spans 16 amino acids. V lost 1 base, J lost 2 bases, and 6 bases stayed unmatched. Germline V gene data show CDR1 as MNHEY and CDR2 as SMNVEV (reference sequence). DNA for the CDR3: TGTGCCAGCAGTTTATTTCCTAGCGGTGCCACAGATACGCAGTATTTT. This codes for CASSLFPSGATDTQYF.

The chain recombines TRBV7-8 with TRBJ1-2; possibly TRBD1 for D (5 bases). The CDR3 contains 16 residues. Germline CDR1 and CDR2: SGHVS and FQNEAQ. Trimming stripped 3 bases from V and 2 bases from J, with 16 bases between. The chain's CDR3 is CASSLDLFGGNYGYTF. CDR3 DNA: TGTGCCAGCAGCTTGGATTTGTTCGGGGGGAACTATGGCTACACCTTC.

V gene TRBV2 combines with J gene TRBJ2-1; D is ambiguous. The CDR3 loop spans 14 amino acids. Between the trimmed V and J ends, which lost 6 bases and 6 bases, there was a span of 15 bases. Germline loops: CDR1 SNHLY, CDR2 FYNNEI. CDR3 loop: CASSLGRASNEQFF. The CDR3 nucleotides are TGTGCCAGCAGCTTGGGAAGGGCTAGCAATGAGCAGTTCTTC.

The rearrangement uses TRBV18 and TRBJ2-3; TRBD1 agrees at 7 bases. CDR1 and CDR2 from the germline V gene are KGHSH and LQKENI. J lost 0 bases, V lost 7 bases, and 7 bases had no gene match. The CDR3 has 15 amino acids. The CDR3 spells CASCRQGDSTDTQYF. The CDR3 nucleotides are TGTGCCAGCTGCAGACAGGGCGATAGCACAGATACGCAGTATTTT.

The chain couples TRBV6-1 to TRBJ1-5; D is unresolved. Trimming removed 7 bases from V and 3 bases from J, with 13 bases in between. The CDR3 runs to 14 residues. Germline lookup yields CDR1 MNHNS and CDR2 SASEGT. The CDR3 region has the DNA TGTGCCAGCAAAGTCACAAATTTCAATCAGCCCCAGCATTTT. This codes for CASKVTNFNQPQHF.

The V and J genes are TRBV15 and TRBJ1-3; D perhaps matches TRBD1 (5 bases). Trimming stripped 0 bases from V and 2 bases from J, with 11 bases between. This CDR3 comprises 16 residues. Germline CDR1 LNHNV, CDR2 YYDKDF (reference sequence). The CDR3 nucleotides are TGTGCCACCAGCAGAGATGGGGGGTTGACTGGAAACACCATATATTTT. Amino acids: CATSRDGGLTGNTIYF.

The CDR3 nucleotides are TGTGCCAGTAGTTCTAACAGGAGGGGTTATTCCGGGGAGCTGTTTTTT. Protein product: CASSSNRRGYSGELFF. The gene calls are TRBV19 and TRBJ2-2, with D possibly matching TRBD2 (6 bases). V was cut by 5 bases and J by 6 bases, with 19 bases left in between. From germline, CDR1 is LNHDA and CDR2 SQIVND (reference sequence). The CDR3 length is 16 residues.

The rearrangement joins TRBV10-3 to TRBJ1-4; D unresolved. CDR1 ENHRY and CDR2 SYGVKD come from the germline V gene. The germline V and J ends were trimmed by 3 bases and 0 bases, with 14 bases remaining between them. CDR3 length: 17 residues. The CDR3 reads CAISETDGPPTNEKLFF. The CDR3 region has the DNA TGTGCCATCAGTGAAACGGACGGGCCCCCAACTAATGAAAAACTGTTTTTT.

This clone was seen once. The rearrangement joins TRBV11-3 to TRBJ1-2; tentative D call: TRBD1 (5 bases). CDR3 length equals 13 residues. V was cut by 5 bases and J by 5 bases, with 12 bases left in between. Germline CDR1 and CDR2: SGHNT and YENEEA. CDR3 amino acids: CASSPTVRYGYTF. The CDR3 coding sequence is TGTGCCAGCAGCCCGACAGTCCGTTATGGCTACACCTTC.

The CDR3 here is CAISLAGKETQYF. For the CDR3, the DNA is TGTGCCATCAGCTTAGCGGGGAAAGAGACCCAGTACTTC. The chain uses TRBV10-3 and TRBJ2-5; 8 bases line up with TRBD2. Germline lookup yields CDR1 ENHRY and CDR2 SYGVKD. This CDR3 comprises 13 residues. The V and J ends lost 6 bases and 3 bases, in that order; junction bases with no gene match: 3.